The next 28 T cell receptor beta chains were all read from a single sample in a study of T-cell memory formation after mild COVID-19. TCRdb reprocessed the 5' RACE reads with MiXCR, giving one entry per CDR3 protein. Of 180,000 or so distinct CDR3 sequences listed, roughly 11% are singletons. The sequenced sample was PBMCs or a T cell subset sorted from them (not recorded which). The receptors were gathered from a man between 18 and 35 years old who had mild COVID-19 (a few samples of this study predate the infection). Cell type and time point are not known.

The V call is TRBV9, the J call TRBJ2-1; the D is unclear. The germline V gene has CDR1 SGDLS and CDR2 YYNGEE. CDR3 length: 15 residues. V was pared by 0 bases and J by 10 bases, with 17 bases between. The CDR3 coding sequence is TGTGCCAGCAGCGTAGGATTGTTGCACCGGTCGGAGCAGTTCTTC. It codes for CASSVGLLHRSEQFF.

This clonotype has only a few counts. The chain uses TRBV19 and TRBJ2-7; D not certain. V lost 5 bases and J lost 2, with 10 bases in between. Germline CDR1 LNHDA, CDR2 SQIVND (reference sequence). The CDR3 covers 13 residues. The DNA for the CDR3 is TGTGCCAGTAGTTTGGGTGGGACCTACGAGCAGTACTTC. It is translated as CASSLGGTYEQYF. The full variable domain, rest sourced from reference TRBV19 and TRBJ2-7, is DGGITQSPKYLFRKEGQNVTLSCEQNLNHDAMYWYRQDPGQGLRLIYYSQIVNDFQKGDIAEGYSVSREKKESFPLTVTSAQKNPTAFYLCASSLGGTYEQYFGPGTRLTVT.

The rearrangement links TRBV7-9 to TRBJ2-5, with 7 nucleotides matching TRBD2. CDR1 and CDR2 from the germline V gene are SEHNR and FQNEAQ (reference sequence). The CDR3 consists of 14 residues. After removal of 1 base from V and 7 bases from J, the junction contained 6 bases not matched to a gene. CDR3 amino acids: CASSLEAGFGTQYF. CDR3 DNA: TGTGCCAGCAGCTTAGAAGCGGGGTTTGGGACCCAGTACTTC.

This clonotype has just a few counts. The rearrangement uses TRBV25-1 and TRBJ1-1; perhaps TRBD1 as D (5 bases). V gave up 5 bases and J gave up 4 bases, with 14 bases separating them. The CDR3 is 14 residues long. The V gene's germline CDR1 is MGHDK and CDR2 SYGVNS. The CDR3 loop reads CASSRAGAATEAFF. The CDR3 DNA reads TGTGCCAGCAGTCGTGCTGGGGCAGCCACTGAAGCTTTCTTT.

This clonotype was picked up a small number of times. This chain uses TRBV4-3 with TRBJ1-4, with D unclear. CDR3 length equals 13 residues. Trimming stripped 2 bases from V and 8 bases from J, with 9 bases between. CDR1 is LGHNA and CDR2 is YSLEER in the germline V gene. The CDR3 nucleotides read TGCGCCAGCAGCCAACCTGGAAACGAAAAACTGTTTTTT. Protein sequence: CASSQPGNEKLFF.

The table lists this clonotype with a few counts. V usage is TRBV7-2 and J usage is TRBJ2-4; D may be TRBD1 (6 bases). V was clipped by 5 bases and J by 7 bases, with 9 bases between them. This CDR3 region has 12 residues. From germline, CDR1 is SGHTA and CDR2 FQGNSA. CDR3 region: CASSPDSNIQYF. Written as DNA, the CDR3 is TGTGCCAGCAGCCCGGACAGTAACATTCAGTACTTC.

This clonotype has just a few counts. The chain joins TRBV6-5 to TRBJ2-3; 9 nucleotides agree with TRBD2. From germline, CDR1 is MNHEY and CDR2 SVGAGI. The V segment lost 2 bases and the J segment 2 bases; nucleotides outside the gene matches: 11. There are 18 residues in the CDR3. The CDR3 sequence: CASSYGIFGGGVTDTQYF. CDR3 bases: TGTGCCAGCAGTTACGGGATTTTTGGCGGGGGGGTCACAGATACGCAGTATTTT.

This clonotype was detected only once. V and J are TRBV5-1 and TRBJ2-3; D gene uncertain. This CDR3 is built from 14 residues. Germline V gene data show CDR1 as SGHRS and CDR2 as YFSETQ. V lost 0 bases and J 5 bases, leaving 10 bases between the germline ends. CDR3 nucleotide sequence: TGCGCCAGCAGCTTGGTTAAGGTTGGAGATACGCAGTATTTT. Translation gives CASSLVKVGDTQYF.

The chain uses TRBV4-1 and TRBJ1-5, with TRBD1 matching over 7 bases. V dropped 2 bases and J dropped 7; count of bases not matched to a gene: 8. The CDR3 runs to 15 residues. In germline, CDR1 is MGHRA, CDR2 YSYEKL. The CDR3 coding sequence is TGCGCCAGCAGCCAACCTGACAGGGATGGACAGCCCCAGCATTTT. This translates into CASSQPDRDGQPQHF.

The chain employs TRBV20-1 and TRBJ2-3, with 8 bases fitting TRBD2. The CDR3 runs 15 residues. The V gene's germline CDR1 is DFQATT and CDR2 SNEGSKA (reference sequence). V shed 0 bases, J shed 4 bases, and the junction held 6 bases outside the gene matches. CDR3 coding DNA: TGCAGTGCTAGAGATCTGCGGGGGGAGGCAGATACGCAGTATTTT. Translation: CSARDLRGEADTQYF.

There are a few counts of this clonotype. This rearrangement joins TRBV20-1 to TRBJ1-4; 8 bases are shared with TRBD1. Losses at the gene ends were 4 bases for V and 6 bases for J; bases not matched to a gene: 10. The germline V gene has CDR1 DFQATT and CDR2 SNEGSKA (reference sequence). The CDR3 spans 15 residues. CDR3 DNA: TGCAGTGCTACGGACCGGGGACAGGTCGATGAAAAACTGTTTTTT. It yields the protein CSATDRGQVDEKLFF.

This clonotype was picked up a small number of times. The rearrangement links TRBV6-5 to TRBJ2-7; 13 bases fit TRBD2. The CDR3 runs to 15 residues. J lost 6 bases, V lost 5 bases, and 7 bases had no gene match. Per germline, CDR1 MNHEY and CDR2 SVGAGI. The CDR3 coding sequence is TGTGCCAGCAGTCGCACTAGCGGGGGGGCCGGCGAGCAGTACGTC. Its protein is CASSRTSGGAGEQYV.

The chain recombines TRBV5-1 with TRBJ2-3, with D tentatively TRBD2 (5 bases). The V end lost 3 bases, the J end lost 6 bases, and 11 bases lay between the germline ends. Germline V gene data show CDR1 as SGHRS and CDR2 as YFSETQ. The CDR3 has 13 residues. The CDR3 sequence: CASSYRTGDTQYF. Written as DNA, the CDR3 is TGCGCCAGCAGCTACCGGACTGGGGATACGCAGTATTTT. Variable domain in full (rest from reference TRBV5-1 and TRBJ2-3): KAGVTQTPRYLIKTRGQQVTLSCSPISGHRSVSWYQQTPGQGLQFLFEYFSETQRNKGNFPGRFSGRQFSNSRSEMNVSTLELGDSALYLCASSYRTGDTQYFGPGTRLTVL.

This clonotype was found a few times. This chain links TRBV20-1 with TRBJ1-6; D possibly corresponds to TRBD1 (6 bases). The CDR3 has 13 amino acids. Germline values: CDR1 DFQATT, CDR2 SNEGSKA (reference sequence). V was clipped by 2 bases and J by 8 bases, with 10 bases between them. CDR3 sequence: CSARRGADSPLHF. The DNA for the CDR3 is TGCAGTGCTAGACGGGGGGCAGATTCACCCCTCCACTTT.

The CDR3 protein is CASRRRGLETQYF. CDR3 in DNA: TGTGCCAGCAGACGACGGGGTCTAGAGACCCAGTACTTC. V is TRBV6-2 or TRBV6-3 and J is TRBJ2-5; a possible D gene is TRBD2 (5 bases). This CDR3 has 13 amino acids. Germline V gene lookup returns CDR1 MNHEY and CDR2 SVGEGT. The V end was cut by 6 bases, the J end by 4 bases, with 12 bases between.

The table lists this clonotype with a few counts. The chain carries TRBV5-5 and TRBJ2-3; TRBD2 aligns across 8 bases. Per germline, CDR1 SGHKS and CDR2 YYEKEE (reference sequence). V lost 4 bases and J lost 7; bases outside the gene matches: 5. This CDR3 spans 13 amino acids. In DNA, the CDR3 is TGTGCCAGCAGCCCCGGGGGGGGTTATACGCAGTATTTT. This gives the protein CASSPGGGYTQYF.

V usage is TRBV5-1 and J usage is TRBJ2-1, with 10 bases identical to TRBD2. The germline CDR1 and CDR2 sequences are SGHRS and YFSETQ. The V segment lost 3 bases and the J segment 6 bases; nucleotides outside the gene matches: 9. The CDR3 has 16 amino acids. For the CDR3, the DNA is TGCGCCAGCAGCTCGAATAGCGGGGGGTCCGGCAATGAGCAGTTCTTC. Translating it yields CASSSNSGGSGNEQFF.

The rearrangement links TRBV27 to TRBJ1-1; D perhaps matches TRBD1 (5 bases). In germline, CDR1 is MNHEY, CDR2 SMNVEV (reference sequence). Trimming removed 2 bases from V and 0 bases from J, with 13 bases in between. This CDR3 comprises 16 residues. CDR3 DNA sequence: TGTGCCAGCAGTTTAAGGGGAACCACGGTGAACACTGAAGCTTTCTTT. Its translation is CASSLRGTTVNTEAFF.

This rearrangement joins TRBV12-3 or TRBV12-4 to TRBJ2-1; TRBD1 or TRBD2 may be the D gene (6 bases each). This CDR3 spans 15 amino acids. V was clipped by 4 bases and J by 5 bases, with 15 bases between them. The DNA for the CDR3 is TGTGCCAGCAGTTGGGGGGCGGGGAGTAACAATGAGCAGTTCTTC. Its translation is CASSWGAGSNNEQFF.

This clonotype occurred many times. This rearrangement joins TRBV29-1 to TRBJ2-5, with a tentative D call TRBD1 (6 bases). Trimming pared 3 bases from V and 5 bases from J, leaving 16 bases between. CDR1 and CDR2 (germline): SQVTM, ANQGSEA. There are 14 residues in the CDR3. The CDR3 bases are TGCAGCGTTGAGAGTCGGCAGGGGCGGGAGACCCAGTACTTC. It specifies CSVESRQGRETQYF.

This clonotype has only a few counts. The chain recombines TRBV12-3 or TRBV12-4 with TRBJ1-4, with D perhaps TRBD1 (6 bases). V lost 7 bases to trimming and J lost 2 bases, with 17 bases between them. The CDR3 has 16 residues. The CDR3 loop is CASIYGGRWTNEKLFF. CDR3 coding DNA: TGTGCCAGCATCTACGGGGGGCGCTGGACTAATGAAAAACTGTTTTTT.

The V and J genes are TRBV7-2 and TRBJ1-1, with D unclear. V lost 3 bases and J 1 base, leaving 12 bases between the germline ends. CDR1 SGHTA and CDR2 FQGNSA come from the germline V gene. The CDR3 loop spans 15 amino acids. CDR3 protein: CASSLGHWGNTEAFF. CDR3 DNA sequence: TGTGCCAGCAGCTTGGGTCATTGGGGGAACACTGAAGCTTTCTTT.

This clonotype was observed at least ten times. V is TRBV5-1 and J is TRBJ1-1; unclear D gene. Trimming pared 2 bases from V and 1 base from J, leaving 9 bases between. The CDR3 sequence is 14 residues long. Germline V lookup: CDR1 SGHRS, CDR2 YFSETQ. The CDR3: CASSFATANTEAFF. CDR3 bases: TGCGCCAGCAGCTTTGCGACGGCGAACACTGAAGCTTTCTTT.

This clonotype was recorded a few times. This chain joins TRBV20-1 and TRBJ2-1; 7 bases map to TRBD2. The ends lost 0 bases at V and 7 bases at J; junction bases unmatched: 6. From germline, CDR1 is DFQATT and CDR2 SNEGSKA (reference sequence). The CDR3 length is 14 residues. The CDR3 reads CSARDVGGSNEQFF. The CDR3 DNA follows: TGCAGTGCTAGAGATGTGGGGGGGTCGAATGAGCAGTTCTTC.

Here the CDR3 DNA reads TGTGCCAGCAGCCCCTCTATAGATACGCAGTATTTT. Amino acid sequence: CASSPSIDTQYF. J is TRBJ2-3 and V is TRBV6-6; D is ambiguous. V gave up 6 bases and J gave up 5 bases, with 9 bases separating them. This CDR3 has 12 residues. The germline V gene encodes CDR1 MNHNY and CDR2 SVGAGI (reference sequence).

This clonotype was observed a few times. This chain connects TRBV25-1 to TRBJ2-2; D is perhaps TRBD2 (5 bases). Germline lookup yields CDR1 MGHDK and CDR2 SYGVNS. The CDR3 has 14 amino acids. V dropped 7 bases and J dropped 7 bases, with 16 bases sitting between them. CDR3 protein: CASTPGLSSGELFF. As DNA, the CDR3 is TGTGCCAGCACCCCCGGACTGAGCAGCGGGGAGCTGTTTTTT.

This chain uses TRBV12-3 or TRBV12-4 with TRBJ2-1; D perhaps matches TRBD1 (6 bases). The CDR3 is 15 residues long. V dropped 1 base and J dropped 9 bases, with 16 bases sitting between them. The chain's CDR3 is CASSLGQAGPIEQFF. CDR3 nucleotide sequence: TGTGCCAGCAGTTTAGGACAGGCTGGGCCAATTGAGCAGTTCTTC.

This clonotype was counted at least ten times. The chain has TRBV7-9 and TRBJ2-4; 7 bases agree with TRBD1. This CDR3 has 16 amino acids. Germline CDR1 SEHNR, CDR2 FQNEAQ (reference sequence). Trimming took 6 bases from V and 3 from J; bases not matched to a gene: 11. The CDR3 loop reads CASSLAFGTVKNIQYF. CDR3 nucleotides: TGTGCCAGCAGTCTGGCCTTCGGGACAGTCAAAAACATTCAGTACTTC.